One and the same sample provided the 2 T cell receptor beta chains below, sequenced in a study of spatial heterogeneity in lung cancer. Study findings and constraints: Tracking of tumor mutation counts was seen in expanded intratumoral alpha and beta TCR counts.

Time point meaning: sample taken at primary tumor resection. These receptors lack a known antigen. From the 5' RACE reads, TCRdb called clonotypes with MiXCR, one entry per CDR3 protein. Among about 5,100 distinct CDR3 sequences listed, approximately 7% were seen once. Here the sequenced sample was lung tumor tissue, taken at surgery. These receptors originate from a male donor with early-stage non-small cell lung cancer.

In its sample, this clonotype was seen many times. The chain recombines TRBV30 with TRBJ2-1; D perhaps matches TRBD2 (6 bases). V was clipped by 2 bases and J by 8 bases, with 7 bases between them. The germline V gene has CDR1 GTSNPN and CDR2 SVGIG (reference sequence). This CDR3 spans 11 amino acids. The CDR3 protein is CAWSRRDEQFF. The CDR3 DNA reads TGTGCCTGGAGTCGGAGGGATGAGCAGTTCTTC.

This clonotype was detected ten times or more. The CDR3 region is CASSLQGDSYEQYF. CDR3 sequence (DNA): TGCGCCAGCAGCTTGCAGGGCGACTCCTACGAGCAGTACTTC. The genes are TRBV5-1 and TRBJ2-7; D may be TRBD1 (5 bases). The CDR3 sequence is 14 residues long. Germline values: CDR1 SGHRS, CDR2 YFSETQ. V was trimmed by 1 base and J by 0 bases, leaving 8 bases between them.